The clone carrying this T cell receptor beta chain was counted many times. Its specificity is unknown. The sample belongs to a study of metastatic and nonmetastatic thyroid tumors. Study information: The study looked at repertoires side by side in blood and in tumor or nodule tissue from malignant and benign thyroid patients.

Study results and limitations: Malignant thyroid tumors reportedly exceeded benign nodules significantly in TCR beta diversity, with the difference appearing in blood and tumor.

In the authors' workflow: The study took CDR3 differences across clinicopathological groups and made a distant-metastasis classifier for papillary thyroid cancer from them. TCRdb recomputed clones from the PCR reads via MiXCR. These V and J calls derive from TCRdb rather than the authors' analysis. This table holds more than 50,000 clones, 20% to 25% found once. Germline loops: CDR1 KGHSH, CDR2 LQKENI. With 6 bases removed from V and 3 bases from J, the gap between germline ends came to 11 bases. The CDR3 has 13 amino acids. All patients reached thyroid surgery having received no treatment beforehand.

Sequenced: blood. The clonotype originates from a female donor with papillary thyroid cancer or a benign thyroid nodule (not recorded which). Some clones in this sample may be carry-over from other donors' samples. This chain joins TRBV18 and TRBJ1-1; D unclear. The CDR3, as DNA: TGTGCCAGCTCGCATCAGAGGGACACTGAAGCTTTCTTT. Its protein is CASSHQRDTEAFF.